These 18 T cell receptor beta chains originate from one sample sequenced in a study of blood T cell repertoires in COVID-19 (dated by TCRdb to about 2020). The library was built by means of the immunoSEQ multiplex PCR assay. As stored in TCRdb, this immuneACCESS dataset retains in-frame rearrangements with V and J assigned. A fraction of the clones does not appear; measured against another copy, unresolved V genes explain less than half of the discrepancy, and the remainder lacks a known reason. Present in this sample are 200,000 to 250,000 clones, 87% of which were seen just once. Jointly, the top ten make up 6.2% of the sample. The specimen was peripheral blood. The source of these receptors is a man aged 60 to 69 who had recovered from COVID-19.

This clone was seen only a few times. This sequence joins TRBV30 and TRBJ2-2; D is possibly TRBD2 (6 bases). Trimming shortened V by 5 bases and J by 5 bases, and 9 bases separated the two germline ends. The CDR3 consists of 12 residues. Germline loops: CDR1 GTSNPN, CDR2 SVGIG (reference sequence). CDR3 amino acids: CAWGGRTGELFF. CDR3 nucleotide sequence: TGTGCCTGGGGGGGGAGGACCGGGGAGCTGTTTTTT.

V gene TRBV30 combines with J gene TRBJ1-4; 7 bases line up with TRBD1. The CDR3 totals 14 residues. The J segment lost 7 bases and the V segment lost 1 base, leaving 6 bases of the junction unmatched. The germline V gene encodes CDR1 GTSNPN and CDR2 SVGIG (reference sequence). The CDR3 DNA follows: TGTGCCTGGAGTGGGGACAGTCAGGGTGAAAAACTGTTTTTT. It translates to CAWSGDSQGEKLFF.

The chain links TRBV3-1 (or the pseudogene TRBV3-2) to TRBJ2-5; D is perhaps TRBD1 (6 bases). This CDR3 contains 14 residues. Trimming left V 5 bases short and J 2 bases short, with 12 bases between. Germline loops: CDR1 LGHDT, CDR2 YNNKEL (reference sequence). The chain's CDR3 is CASSSRTEQETQYF. The CDR3 coding sequence is TGTGCCAGCAGCTCCCGGACAGAACAAGAGACCCAGTACTTC.

This clone has only a few counts. J is TRBJ1-6 and V is TRBV7-3; TRBD1 aligns across 7 bases. From germline, CDR1 is SGHTA and CDR2 FQGTGA. The CDR3 is 14 residues long. Trimming at V came to 5 bases and at J to 8 bases, leaving 6 bases not matched to a gene. CDR3 residues: CASSRQGWDSPLHF. Written as DNA, the CDR3 is TGTGCCAGCAGCCGACAGGGCTGGGATTCACCCCTCCACTTT.

This rearrangement joins TRBV30 to TRBJ2-3; possibly TRBD2 for D (6 bases). Germline-derived CDR1 and CDR2 are GTSNPN and SVGIG (reference sequence). The CDR3 is 15 residues long. V lost 3 bases, J lost 3 bases, and 16 bases lay in between. The CDR3 nucleotides read TGTGCCTGGAGGGGTCTAGTGGGGGGAACAGATACGCAGTATTTT. Amino acids: CAWRGLVGGTDTQYF.

This chain joins TRBV2 and TRBJ1-5, with unresolved D. V shed 6 bases and J shed 0 bases, with 12 bases lying between them. The CDR3 is 15 amino acids. Germline CDR1 SNHLY, CDR2 FYNNEI. In nucleotides, the CDR3 is TGTGCCAGCAGCCGGGATCGATATAGCAATCAGCCCCAGCATTTT. Its translation: CASSRDRYSNQPQHF. Full variable domain (remainder filled in from reference TRBV2 and TRBJ1-5): EPEVTQTPSHQVTQMGQEVILRCVPISNHLYFYWYRQILGQKVEFLVSFYNNEISEKSEIFDDQFSVERPDGSNFTLKIRSTKLEDSAMYFCASSRDRYSNQPQHFGDGTRLSIL.

About this clone itself: The junction and the germline gene differ at one end; a read error may be behind it. V is TRBV6-1 and J is TRBJ2-2; D is perhaps TRBD1 (6 bases). Germline lookup yields CDR1 MNHNS and CDR2 SASEGT. The CDR3 extends over 16 amino acids. The CDR3 reads CASSETGTSNIGELFF. In DNA form, the CDR3 reads TGTGCCAGCAGTGAAACAGGGACCTCGAACATCGGGGAGCTGTTTTTT.

This chain joins TRBV12-5 and TRBJ1-5, with 10 bases identical to TRBD1. Losses at the gene ends were 5 bases for V and 5 bases for J; bases not matched to a gene: 6. The CDR3 contains 15 residues. Germline V gene data show CDR1 as LGHNT and CDR2 as FRNRAP. CDR3 loop: CASGPGQGEYQPQHF. The CDR3 nucleotides are TGTGCTAGTGGTCCAGGACAGGGGGAGTATCAGCCCCAGCATTTT.

The chain carries TRBV6-5 and TRBJ1-4, with 9 bases fitting TRBD1. CDR3 length: 16 residues. Looked up from germline, CDR1 is MNHEY and CDR2 is SVGAGI. The V segment lost 2 bases and the J segment 7 bases; nucleotides outside the gene matches: 8. CDR3 sequence reads: CASSYGAGQGFEKLFF. DNA of the CDR3: TGTGCCAGCAGTTACGGCGCGGGACAGGGATTTGAAAAACTGTTTTTT.

This sequence joins TRBV6-2 or TRBV6-3 and TRBJ1-5; D gene ambiguous. Germline V gene sequence: CDR1 MNHEY, CDR2 SVGEGT. The CDR3 length is 17 residues. Trimming removed 2 bases from V and 2 bases from J, with 16 bases in between. The CDR3 region is CASSYAPRDVGNQPQHF. The DNA of the CDR3 is TGTGCCAGCAGTTACGCCCCCCGGGATGTCGGCAATCAGCCCCAGCATTTT.

A single count supports this clone. The V gene is TRBV18, the J gene TRBJ2-7; a possible D gene is TRBD2 (5 bases). This CDR3 contains 13 residues. Trimming pared 3 bases from V and 0 bases from J, leaving 6 bases between. Germline loops: CDR1 KGHSH, CDR2 LQKENI. This chain's CDR3 is CASSPGGSYEQYF. The CDR3, as DNA: TGTGCCAGCTCACCCGGAGGCTCCTACGAGCAGTACTTC.

The table lists this clone with a count of one. This chain links TRBV6-5 with TRBJ2-2; 8 bases are a match to TRBD1. The germline V gene encodes CDR1 MNHEY and CDR2 SVGAGI. V shed 8 bases, J shed 4 bases, and the junction held 6 bases outside the gene matches. This CDR3 spans 14 amino acids. CDR3 loop: CASSPGQVTGELFF. The CDR3 DNA reads as TGTGCCAGCTCTCCGGGACAGGTCACCGGGGAGCTGTTTTTT.

This clone has a handful of counts. The genes are TRBV11-2 and TRBJ1-1; D gene ambiguous. The CDR3 is made up of 15 amino acids. V lost 0 bases and J lost 8, with 16 bases in between. Germline V CDR1 and CDR2: SGHAT, FQNNGV. The CDR3 is CASSLDLLSGSEAFF. CDR3 coding DNA: TGTGCCAGCAGCTTAGATCTCCTGTCGGGGTCCGAAGCTTTCTTT.

The gene calls are TRBV14 and TRBJ1-2; 8 positions agree with TRBD1. J gave up 1 base and V 8 bases, and 12 bases lay outside the gene matches. CDR3 length equals 16 residues. Germline V gene sequence: CDR1 SGHDN, CDR2 FVKESK. As DNA, the CDR3 is TGTGCCAGCTCCCCCCTCGGACAGGGAAATAACTATGGCTACACCTTC. As protein: CASSPLGQGNNYGYTF.

CDR3 in DNA: TGTGCCAGCAGCCGGGACAGGGTGTCCACCGGGGAGCTGTTTTTT. Protein: CASSRDRVSTGELFF. V is TRBV9 and J is TRBJ2-2; 9 bases agree with TRBD1. CDR3 size: 15 residues. The ends lost 4 bases at V and 4 bases at J; junction bases unmatched: 5. Germline CDR1 is SGDLS and CDR2 is YYNGEE.

The V and J genes are TRBV19 and TRBJ1-6, with 10 positions matching TRBD1. CDR3 size: 16 residues. The ends lost 4 bases at V and 4 bases at J; junction bases unmatched: 4. From germline, CDR1 is LNHDA and CDR2 SQIVND (reference sequence). Written as DNA, the CDR3 is TGTGCCAGTAGTACCCCGGGACAGGGGTATAATTCACCCCTCCACTTT. Translation: CASSTPGQGYNSPLHF.

The rearrangement links TRBV2 to TRBJ1-1; no clear D gene. Trimming cost V 7 bases and J 1 base, with 13 bases left between them. The CDR3 extends over 14 amino acids. Germline assignment: CDR1 SNHLY and CDR2 FYNNEI. The CDR3 here is CASMLFGRNTEAFF. The CDR3 nucleotides read TGTGCCAGCATGCTGTTCGGGAGGAACACTGAAGCTTTCTTT.

V is TRBV6-5 and J is TRBJ1-1; D is ambiguous. CDR1 and CDR2 (germline): MNHEY, SVGAGI. The ends were cut back, 3 bases at V and 2 bases at J, with 16 bases in the middle. This CDR3 has 16 residues. The CDR3 coding sequence is TGTGCCAGCAGTTATCTCCCCTCGAGAGGTAACACTGAAGCTTTCTTT. This encodes CASSYLPSRGNTEAFF.